Listed here is a single T cell receptor (beta chain). The antigen is unknown. This specimen belongs to a study of cytomegalovirus exposure and HLA in healthy donors. Repertoires were generated with immunoSEQ multiplex PCR, while TCRdb's copy carries only in-frame clones and drops some. This sample yields about 350,000 clones, of which 87% are seen a single time; 1.2% belongs to the top ten. Findings and limits, study-wide: Rarity characterized most TCR sequences, yet some public TCRs appeared in many donors. The classifier reportedly diagnosed cytomegalovirus status with high specificity and sensitivity.

CDR1 is ENHRY, CDR2 SYGVKD, per germline. Trimming took 6 bases from V and 3 from J; bases not matched to a gene: 6. This CDR3 is built from 15 residues. Sample: PBMCs. The TCR was taken from a woman in her 30s in good health and CMV-seropositive. The chain carries TRBV10-3 and TRBJ2-3, with 10 bases fitting TRBD2. CDR3 residues: CAIRGAGGGTDTQYF. CDR3 nucleotides: TGTGCCATCAGGGGAGCGGGAGGGGGTACAGATACGCAGTATTTT.